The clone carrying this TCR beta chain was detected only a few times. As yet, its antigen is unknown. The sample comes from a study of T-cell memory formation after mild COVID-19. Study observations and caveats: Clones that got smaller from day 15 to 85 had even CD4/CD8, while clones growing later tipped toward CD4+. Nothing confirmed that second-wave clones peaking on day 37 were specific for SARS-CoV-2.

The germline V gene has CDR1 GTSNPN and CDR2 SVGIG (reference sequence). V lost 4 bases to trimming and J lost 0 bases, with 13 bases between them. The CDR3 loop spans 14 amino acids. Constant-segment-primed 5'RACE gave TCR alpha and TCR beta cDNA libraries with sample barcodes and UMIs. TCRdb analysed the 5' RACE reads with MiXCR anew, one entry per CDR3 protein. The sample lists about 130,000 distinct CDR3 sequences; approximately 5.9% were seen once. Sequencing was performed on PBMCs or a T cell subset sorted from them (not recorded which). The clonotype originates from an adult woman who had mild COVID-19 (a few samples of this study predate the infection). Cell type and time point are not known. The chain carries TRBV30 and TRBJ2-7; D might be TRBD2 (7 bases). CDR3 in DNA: TGTGCCTGGATCCCCCGGGGGGCCTCCTACGAGCAGTACTTC. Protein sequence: CAWIPRGASYEQYF.